The 14 T cell receptor beta chains presented below share a single source sample, sequenced in a study of monozygotic twins with inflammatory bowel disease. TCRdb reanalyzed the 5' RACE reads and collapses them to one entry per CDR3 protein, without DNA. The repertoire shows about 160,000 distinct CDR3 sequences; the top ten hold approximately 2.4%. Sequenced material: blood. These receptors were collected from a human donor with ulcerative colitis or Crohn's disease, or a healthy co-twin of an affected twin (not recorded which).

V and J are TRBV6-1 and TRBJ2-3; TCRdb returns TRBD1, unconfirmable since there is no DNA. The CDR3 is made up of 15 amino acids. The germline V gene has CDR1 MNHNS and CDR2 SASEGT. The CDR3 loop is CASSTLRTGADTQYF.

This chain uses TRBV7-3 with TRBJ1-1; TCRdb gives TRBD1 as the D gene, but with no DNA this cannot be confirmed. The CDR3 has 14 residues. Germline lookup yields CDR1 SGHTA and CDR2 FQGTGA. This CDR3 is CASSPLEQGSEAFF.

The chain carries TRBV5-6 and TRBJ1-5; the TRBD1 assignment by TCRdb is unverifiable without DNA. From germline, CDR1 is SGHDT and CDR2 YYEEEE. This CDR3 region has 14 residues. This CDR3 is CASSSLTGDQPQHF.

The chain has TRBV18 and TRBJ1-1; checking the TCRdb D call of TRBD1 is not possible without DNA. This CDR3 spans 15 amino acids. Germline CDR1 and CDR2: KGHSH and LQKENI. The CDR3 reads CASSPGTAINTEAFF. Full variable domain (remainder filled in from reference TRBV18 and TRBJ1-1): NAGVMQNPRHLVRRRGQEARLRCSPMKGHSHVYWYRQLPEEGLKFMVYLQKENIIDESGMPKERFSAEFPKEGPSILRIQQVVRGDSAAYFCASSPGTAINTEAFFGQGTRLTVV.

The chain uses TRBV20-1 and TRBJ2-2. The CDR3 sequence is 13 residues long. Germline V gene sequence: CDR1 DFQATT, CDR2 SNEGSKA (reference sequence). The CDR3 sequence: CSAPRTVTGELFF.

This chain links TRBV6-1 with TRBJ2-1; the D call of TRBD1 rests on TCRdb alone, since no DNA is present to check it. The CDR3 totals 14 residues. Germline V gene lookup returns CDR1 MNHNS and CDR2 SASEGT. The chain's CDR3 is CASRATGWHNEQFF.

The chain combines TRBV19 with TRBJ2-7. This CDR3 spans 13 amino acids. Germline CDR1 and CDR2: LNHDA and SQIVND (reference sequence). The CDR3 is CASSPRAFDEQYF. The whole variable domain, remainder taken from reference TRBV19 and TRBJ2-7, is DGGITQSPKYLFRKEGQNVTLSCEQNLNHDAMYWYRQDPGQGLRLIYYSQIVNDFQKGDIAEGYSVSREKKESFPLTVTSAQKNPTAFYLCASSPRAFDEQYFGPGTRLTVT.

The chain combines TRBV4-2 with TRBJ1-1; TCRdb selects TRBD1, and the lack of DNA leaves this call unchecked. There are 13 residues in the CDR3. In germline, CDR1 is LGHNA, CDR2 YNFKEQ. The CDR3 sequence is CASSGRMNTEAFF.

This sequence joins TRBV18 and TRBJ1-2. The CDR3 length is 14 residues. The V gene's germline CDR1 is KGHSH and CDR2 LQKENI. The CDR3 protein is CASSPSGRNYGYTF. The complete variable domain, with remaining parts taken from reference TRBV18 and TRBJ1-2, reads NAGVMQNPRHLVRRRGQEARLRCSPMKGHSHVYWYRQLPEEGLKFMVYLQKENIIDESGMPKERFSAEFPKEGPSILRIQQVVRGDSAAYFCASSPSGRNYGYTFGSGTRLTVV.

This chain connects TRBV12-3 or TRBV12-4 to TRBJ2-5. The CDR3 runs 14 residues. Here the CDR3 reads CASSFSTFQETQYF.

V gene TRBV12-3 or TRBV12-4 combines with J gene TRBJ2-3; no DNA is available, so the TRBD1 call from TCRdb remains unchecked. The CDR3 is made up of 15 amino acids. CDR3 amino acids: CASSGGQIQGDTQYF.

CDR3 sequence: CASSRGTASNQPQHF. The V gene is TRBV6-1, the J gene TRBJ1-5; the D call of TRBD1 rests on TCRdb alone, since no DNA is present to check it. CDR3 length equals 15 residues. Germline CDR1 reads MNHNS; CDR2 reads SASEGT.

The V and J genes are TRBV7-2 and TRBJ2-1; without DNA, the TCRdb call of TRBD2 cannot be checked. The CDR3 is made up of 15 amino acids. Per the germline V gene, CDR1 is SGHTA and CDR2 is FQGNSA. CDR3 amino acids: CASSLASGRDNEQFF. The entire variable domain, with the rest obtained from reference TRBV7-2 and TRBJ2-1, is as follows: GAGVSQSPSNKVTEKGKDVELRCDPISGHTALYWYRQSLGQGLEFLIYFQGNSAPDKSGLPSDRFSAERTGGSVSTLTIQRTQQEDSAVYLCASSLASGRDNEQFFGPGTRLTVL.

The CDR3 region is CASSLYSSYEQYF. V gene TRBV12-3 or TRBV12-4 combines with J gene TRBJ2-7. The CDR3 runs 13 residues.